Below are 12 T cell receptor beta chains sequenced from a single sample in a study of cytomegalovirus exposure and HLA in healthy donors. It was with 60 Vbeta and 13 Jbeta primers that the PCR ran. Only in-frame clones appear in the TCRdb table, and some are missing; sequencing was by immunoSEQ multiplex PCR. The sample yields under 150,000 clones, 82% seen once. The sequencing input was PBMCs. Source of these receptors: a male donor in good health and CMV-seronegative.

This clone has only one observation. Germline and junction disagree at one end, which may indicate a read error. V gene TRBV7-9 combines with J gene TRBJ1-1; unclear D gene. Germline V gene lookup returns CDR1 SEHNR and CDR2 FQNEAQ (reference sequence). This CDR3 spans 12 amino acids. This chain's CDR3 is CSSSSQNTEAFF. CDR3 coding DNA: TGTTCCAGCAGCAGCCAGAACACTGAAGCTTTCTTT.

CDR3 amino acids: CASSPLGGRAGGTQYF. The CDR3 nucleotides are TGTGCCAGCAGCCCACTAGGAGGGAGGGCCGGGGGTACGCAGTATTTT. This chain uses TRBV9 with TRBJ2-3, with TRBD2 matching 7 bases. The CDR3 is 16 amino acids. The germline V gene encodes CDR1 SGDLS and CDR2 YYNGEE. The J segment lost 8 bases and the V segment lost 4 bases, leaving 16 bases of the junction unmatched.

V is TRBV27 and J is TRBJ2-5; 10 nucleotides agree with TRBD2. CDR3 length: 14 amino acids. With V trimmed by 4 bases and J by 7 bases, 6 bases remained unmatched. Germline V gene sequence: CDR1 MNHEY, CDR2 SMNVEV (reference sequence). CDR3 DNA sequence: TGTGCCAGCAGTTACCTAGCGGGAGTGGGGACCCAGTACTTC. This codes for CASSYLAGVGTQYF.

V and J are TRBV6-1 and TRBJ2-3, with 7 bases fitting TRBD2. J was trimmed by 8 bases and V by 8 bases; bases with no gene match: 7. This CDR3 has 12 residues. Germline assignment: CDR1 MNHNS and CDR2 SASEGT. As DNA, the CDR3 is TGTGCCAGCGGACTAGTTTGGCCTACGCAGTATTTT. It encodes CASGLVWPTQYF.

The V and J genes are TRBV19 and TRBJ2-4; 7 nucleotides agree with TRBD1. CDR1 and CDR2 from the germline V gene are LNHDA and SQIVND (reference sequence). The CDR3 extends over 13 amino acids. V was pared by 7 bases and J by 6 bases, with 6 bases of the junction left unmatched. The chain's CDR3 is CASIDRVVNIQYF. CDR3 sequence (DNA): TGTGCCAGTATTGACAGGGTAGTAAACATTCAGTACTTC.

This clone occurred once. The genes are TRBV5-1 and TRBJ2-2; D unresolved. This CDR3 is 14 amino acids long. Germline V gives CDR1 SGHRS, CDR2 YFSETQ. V lost 4 bases and J lost 7, with 14 bases in between. The CDR3 DNA reads as TGCGCCAGCAGCGCCACGGCCGAGGACGGGGAGCTGTTTTTT. Its protein product is CASSATAEDGELFF.

This sequence joins TRBV5-1 and TRBJ2-2; D is undetermined. V was pared by 7 bases and J by 0 bases, with 13 bases between. Germline CDR1 is SGHRS and CDR2 is YFSETQ. This CDR3 comprises 15 residues. As DNA, the CDR3 is TGCGCCAGCCGGTATCAGGTCGCGAACACCGGGGAGCTGTTTTTT. Encoded protein: CASRYQVANTGELFF.

V usage is TRBV9 and J usage is TRBJ2-7, with D possibly matching TRBD1 (5 bases). The CDR3 contains 13 residues. V was shortened by 0 bases and J by 2 bases, with 6 bases between the two germline ends. Germline V lookup: CDR1 SGDLS, CDR2 YYNGEE. The CDR3, as DNA: TGTGCCAGCAGCGTAGGACAGCCCTACGAGCAGTACTTC. Its translation: CASSVGQPYEQYF.

The genes are TRBV28 and TRBJ1-5; D gene ambiguous. The CDR3 spans 11 residues. V lost 5 bases to trimming and J lost 4 bases, with 3 bases between them. CDR1 and CDR2 (germline): MDHEN, SYDVKM. This chain's CDR3 is CASSQNQPQHF. CDR3 in DNA: TGTGCCAGCAGTCAAAATCAGCCCCAGCATTTT.

The chain is built from TRBV7-3 and TRBJ2-1, with a possible D match to TRBD2 (6 bases). This CDR3 spans 15 amino acids. In germline, CDR1 is SGHTA, CDR2 FQGTGA. V lost 5 bases and J lost 2, with 13 bases in between. Here the CDR3 DNA reads TGTGCCAGCAGCCCCGGGACTTTGGCCTACAATGAGCAGTTCTTC. It yields the protein CASSPGTLAYNEQFF.

This chain uses TRBV7-3 with TRBJ2-1, with TRBD2 identical over 8 bases. The V gene end was trimmed by 3 bases and the J gene end by 4 bases; junction bases not matched to a gene: 2. In germline, CDR1 is SGHTA, CDR2 FQGTGA. The CDR3 sequence is 14 residues long. CDR3 bases: TGTGCCAGCAGCTTTTCTAGCGGGTACAATGAGCAGTTCTTC. It encodes CASSFSSGYNEQFF.

The chain is built from TRBV6-5 and TRBJ1-2, with D uncertain. The germline gives CDR1 MNHEY, CDR2 SVGAGI. Between the trimmed V and J ends, which lost 2 bases and 8 bases, there was a span of 12 bases. The CDR3 contains 13 residues. The CDR3: CASSYKTRGGYTF. DNA of the CDR3: TGTGCCAGCAGTTACAAGACTAGAGGGGGCTACACCTTC.